The T cell receptor beta chain under discussion was sequenced for a study of T cells in Graves' hyperthyroidism and ophthalmopathy (dated by TCRdb to the late 2010s). Study-level background: Peripheral blood was collected at initial diagnosis, before any treatment. A discovery cohort of about a hundred patients, about 43 with Graves' ophthalmopathy and approximately 57 with stable Graves' hyperthyroidism, was used to find distinguishing TCR V-J signatures. Prospective prediction of ophthalmopathy was tested in an independent validation cohort of 18 to 20 hyperthyroidism patients and 15 to 17 patients who later progressed to ophthalmopathy. The approximately 90 discovery patients were randomly split 7:3 into training and test sets. Thyroid tissue and blood T-cell repertoires from about six Graves' hyperthyroidism patients were also compared in the study. After sampling, hyperthyroidism patients received methimazole starting at 30 mg daily, and ophthalmopathy patients received high-dose intravenous methylprednisolone. The paper describes TCR Vbeta CDR3 sequencing of 135 peripheral blood samples, made up of some 40 ophthalmopathy patients, 70 to 75 hyperthyroidism patients and roughly 17 progressor patients.

The TCR beta CDR3 regions were amplified from the RNA transcripts. The TCR CDR3 was subjected to a first round of RT-PCR using the HTBI primer set and the Qiagen OneStep RT-PCR kit. A second multiplex PCR round built the libraries, followed by size selection and purification. The libraries were sequenced on an Illumina HiSeq2000 using paired-end 100 bp reads. As for the authors' bioinformatics: SOAPnuke was used to process the raw data, throwing out any read that contained adapters or uncalled bases, had a mean Phred below 15, or lacked an exact constant-primer or identifier match. COPE v1.2.5 was used to merge high-quality paired reads, and clonotypes were defined as unique nucleotide sequences. Clonotypes were aligned to IMGT TRBV, TRBD and TRBJ reference segments using MiTCR v1.1. The analysis included only V-J combinations with a frequency above 0.0001, which together covered approximately 99% of the repertoires. A TCS score was defined as the ratio between F50 (clonal expansion) and ExV (chaos), using BLOSUM62-based TCRdist between CDR3 peptides within each V-J. Welch's t-statistics and random forest reduced fewer than 600 V-J features to roughly 13, which were used in a naive Bayes classifier (R e1071). TCRdb reprocessing: public reads trimmed at Q25 with fastp, clones called with MiXCR, in-frame beta chains kept. All rows with the same CDR3 protein become a single entry with the most common DNA and genes. TCRdb, not the authors, supplied the V and J calls. For this sample the table gives some 550,000 distinct CDR3 sequences, of which more than 15% were detected only once. The ten largest clones capture around 3.5% of the sample.

From a lookup of the germline V gene, CDR1 and CDR2 are MNHNS and SASEGT. Trimming leaves V shorter by 7 bases and J shorter by 8 bases, with the junction holding 13 bases beyond the gene matches. The CDR3 spans 14 residues, from the cysteine through the phenylalanine. Left in the record is the CDR3 DNA by itself, 42 bases read in frame from the first base. Moderately to severely active disease, a Clinical Activity Score of at least 3, a NOSPECS grade of at least 4, and a duration under 3 months were present in ophthalmopathy patients. Patients with uncontrolled infections, other autoimmune diseases, pregnancy or lactation were excluded. Diagnoses were based on clinical symptoms, serum thyroxine and TRAb, thyroid ultrasound and orbital computed tomography. Ficoll-Paque density gradient centrifugation was used to isolate PBMCs from around 9.1 ml of fresh peripheral blood. Total RNA was extracted using Trizol reagent, and RNA quality was assessed on an Agilent 2100 Bioanalyzer.

At least ten counts were recorded for this clonotype. The antigen this receptor binds is unknown. It has no much larger one-base neighbor in the sample; base qualities were not kept. The investigation overall reported the following: No statistical method was used to fix the sample size in advance, and group allocation was not hidden from the investigators. In validation, the model predicted progression to ophthalmopathy a median of about 6.8 months before onset, with approximately 70% sensitivity and roughly 77% specificity. Ophthalmopathy was separated from stable hyperthyroidism by a 13 V-J signature model, with just over 85% sensitivity and roughly 84% specificity obtained in cross-validation and 80%/75% obtained in testing. Most expanded thyroid clonotypes (frequency above 0.001) were also detected in blood, a finding suggesting that blood repertoires may reflect thyroid immune responses.

The V and J segments used are TRBV6-1 and TRBJ1-2, with 7 central nucleotides matching TRBD1. Sequenced: blood. The receptor's source is a woman aged 40 to 50 with Graves' ophthalmopathy. The DNA sequence is given as TGTGCCAGCAACCGACAGGGAAGTATGGTGGGCTACACCTTC. Its amino acids are CASNRQGSMVGYTF.